These 19 T cell receptor beta chains were all obtained from the same sample, sequenced in a study of TIL therapy for anti-PD-1-resistant metastatic lung cancer. Time point: pre-treatment sample, taken before nivolumab and TIL therapy. The libraries were made with immunoSEQ v3. Here immunoSEQ multiplex PCR was the method, and the copy in TCRdb shows in-frame clones only, minus some. This sample has approximately 47,000 clones, with around 85% found just once. The source material was blood, sampled at baseline. The receptors derive from a person between 25 and 80 years old with non-small cell lung cancer.

The chain is built from TRBV27 and TRBJ1-6; possibly TRBD1 for D (6 bases). Trimming shortened V by 0 bases and J by 5 bases, and 8 bases separated the two germline ends. In germline, CDR1 is MNHEY, CDR2 SMNVEV (reference sequence). The CDR3 runs to 15 residues. CDR3 in amino acids: CASSLSTGHNSPLHF. In nucleotides, the CDR3 is TGTGCCAGCAGTTTATCGACAGGCCATAATTCACCCCTCCACTTT.

The rearrangement uses TRBV4-3 and TRBJ1-2; D ambiguous. From germline, CDR1 is LGHNA and CDR2 YSLEER. Trimming took off 4 bases at V and 6 bases at J, with 18 bases between the two ends. The CDR3 sequence is 15 residues long. This CDR3 reads CASSLTGYGEDGYTF. Here the CDR3 DNA reads TGCGCCAGCAGCCTCACGGGTTATGGGGAGGATGGCTACACCTTC.

The chain has TRBV2 and TRBJ2-7, with D unclear. V gave up 6 bases and J gave up 4 bases, with 7 bases separating them. The CDR3 consists of 11 residues. Germline CDR1 is SNHLY and CDR2 is FYNNEI. The CDR3 here is CASSPIYEQYF. In DNA, the CDR3 is TGTGCCAGCAGCCCCATTTACGAGCAGTACTTC.

The rearrangement uses TRBV29-1 and TRBJ2-5; TRBD1 matches at 7 bases. This CDR3 region has 12 residues. CDR1 SQVTM and CDR2 ANQGSEA come from the germline V gene. Trimming took 5 bases from V and 4 from J; bases not matched to a gene: 4. CDR3 loop: CSVSDRVETQYF. Here the CDR3 DNA reads TGCAGCGTTTCTGACAGGGTAGAGACCCAGTACTTC.

The genes are TRBV9 and TRBJ2-5; weak D call: TRBD1 (6 bases). This CDR3 is built from 17 residues. Germline-derived CDR1 and CDR2 are SGDLS and YYNGEE. Trimming left V 0 bases short and J 4 bases short, with 19 bases between. The DNA for the CDR3 is TGTGCCAGCAGCGTAGGACCCTTTACGAGGGGGAGAGAGACCCAGTACTTC. Protein sequence: CASSVGPFTRGRETQYF. Supplemented by reference TRBV9 and TRBJ2-5, the full variable domain reads DSGVTQTPKHLITATGQRVTLRCSPRSGDLSVYWYQQSLDQGLQFLIQYYNGEERAKGNILERFSAQQFPDLHSELNLSSLELGDSALYFCASSVGPFTRGRETQYFGPGTRLLVL.

Only one count was recorded for this clone. The rearrangement uses TRBV9 and TRBJ1-2, with TRBD1 identical over 8 bases. The CDR3 extends over 17 amino acids. Trimming at V came to 0 bases and at J to 3 bases, leaving 10 bases not matched to a gene. From germline, CDR1 is SGDLS and CDR2 YYNGEE. For the CDR3, the DNA is TGTGCCAGCAGCGTAGGCCTCGACAGGGGAGTTCACTATGGCTACACCTTC. Encoded protein: CASSVGLDRGVHYGYTF.

The sample holds a few counts of this clone. The chain uses TRBV4-1 and TRBJ2-2; weak D call: TRBD2 (7 bases). Germline CDR1 reads MGHRA; CDR2 reads YSYEKL. V lost 3 bases and J 7 bases, leaving 15 bases between the germline ends. This CDR3 region has 15 residues. Here the CDR3 reads CASSQEGGRIGELFF. In DNA, the CDR3 is TGCGCCAGCAGCCAGGAGGGGGGGCGAATCGGGGAGCTGTTTTTT.

This clone was recorded a few times. V usage is TRBV24-1 and J usage is TRBJ1-3; 7 nucleotides match TRBD1. This CDR3 has 15 residues. In germline, CDR1 is KGHDR, CDR2 SFDVKD. V was pared by 7 bases and J by 0 bases, with 5 bases of the junction left unmatched. CDR3 in amino acids: CATSATGDSGNTIYF. The CDR3 bases are TGTGCCACCAGCGCAACAGGGGACTCTGGAAACACCATATATTTT.

This clone turned up a few times. The same CDR3 also results from other DNA sequences found in this sample. The V and J genes are TRBV24-1 and TRBJ1-5, with D unclear. In germline, CDR1 is KGHDR, CDR2 SFDVKD. The CDR3 loop spans 12 amino acids. Trimming left V 4 bases short and J 7 bases short, with 7 bases between. CDR3 sequence reads: CATSDLGQPQHF. The CDR3 DNA reads TGTGCCACCAGTGACCTGGGGCAGCCCCAGCATTTT.

The V and J genes are TRBV3-1 (or the pseudogene TRBV3-2) and TRBJ2-2; no reliable D call. There are 16 residues in the CDR3. V was cut by 4 bases and J by 1 base, with 13 bases left in between. Germline CDR1 LGHDT, CDR2 YNNKEL (reference sequence). The CDR3 bases are TGTGCCAGCAGCCGGCGTTTTTCAGAGAACACCGGGGAGCTGTTTTTT. This translates into CASSRRFSENTGELFF.

The chain uses TRBV18 and TRBJ2-1; weak D call: TRBD1 (6 bases). There are 14 residues in the CDR3. Germline CDR1 KGHSH, CDR2 LQKENI. V dropped 8 bases and J dropped 5 bases, with 16 bases sitting between them. For the CDR3, the DNA is TGTGCCAGCAGAACAGGGCTTGGGGACAATGAGCAGTTCTTC. It yields the protein CASRTGLGDNEQFF.

This clone appeared a few times. The rearrangement joins TRBV4-3 to TRBJ1-2, with D perhaps TRBD1 (5 bases). The CDR3 extends over 14 amino acids. The germline V gene has CDR1 LGHNA and CDR2 YSLEER. V gave up 3 bases and J gave up 4 bases, with 12 bases separating them. DNA of the CDR3: TGCGCCAGCAGCCACGAGACAGTATCCTATGGCTACACCTTC. This encodes CASSHETVSYGYTF.

The gene calls are TRBV11-2 and TRBJ2-3; 7 bases line up with TRBD1. J lost 2 bases, V lost 4 bases, and 6 bases had no gene match. Germline V gene data show CDR1 as SGHAT and CDR2 as FQNNGV. The CDR3 spans 15 residues. CDR3 amino acids: CASSSTGLDTDTQYF. DNA of the CDR3: TGTGCCAGCAGCTCGACAGGGTTGGACACAGATACGCAGTATTTT.

V and J are TRBV30 and TRBJ2-7; D might be TRBD1 (6 bases). In germline, CDR1 is GTSNPN, CDR2 SVGIG (reference sequence). V lost 2 bases and J lost 2, with 10 bases in between. CDR3 length: 13 amino acids. The CDR3 DNA follows: TGTGCCTGGAGTCGACAGGAACCCTACGAGCAGTACTTC. Translation: CAWSRQEPYEQYF.

The rearrangement links TRBV2 to TRBJ1-1, with 8 bases aligning to TRBD1. J was trimmed by 2 bases and V by 8 bases; bases with no gene match: 10. This CDR3 contains 15 residues. Germline values: CDR1 SNHLY, CDR2 FYNNEI. CDR3 bases: TGTGCCAGCGGGGCCGAGGACAGGGCTAACACTGAAGCTTTCTTT. Amino acids: CASGAEDRANTEAFF.

The chain couples TRBV27 to TRBJ2-7, with 9 bases lining up with TRBD1. The CDR3 covers 16 residues. CDR1 is MNHEY and CDR2 is SMNVEV in the germline V gene (reference sequence). V gave up 7 bases and J gave up 4 bases; unmatched junction bases: 14. The CDR3 DNA reads as TGTGCCAGCATTCCTCCCCTCGGGGACAGGGCTTACGAGCAGTACTTC. Its protein is CASIPPLGDRAYEQYF.

Here the CDR3 DNA reads TGTGCCAGCAGCGCGAACGAGAGCCCCTACGAGCAGTACTTC. Its protein product is CASSANESPYEQYF. The chain carries TRBV7-9 and TRBJ2-7, with D unclear. Germline V lookup: CDR1 SEHNR, CDR2 FQNEAQ (reference sequence). V gave up 5 bases and J gave up 2 bases, with 13 bases separating them. The CDR3 contains 14 residues.

The chain is built from TRBV7-9 and TRBJ2-5; D unresolved. Germline CDR1 and CDR2: SEHNR and FQNEAQ (reference sequence). Trimming stripped 4 bases from V and 7 bases from J, with 16 bases between. This CDR3 contains 14 residues. CDR3 region: CASSSGTVYGTQYF. The CDR3 nucleotides read TGTGCCAGCAGCTCCGGAACGGTCTACGGGACCCAGTACTTC.

The chain carries TRBV24-1 and TRBJ2-7; D gene ambiguous. V lost 9 bases and J 6 bases, leaving 20 bases between the germline ends. The germline CDR1 and CDR2 sequences are KGHDR and SFDVKD. The CDR3 sequence is 14 residues long. The CDR3 region is CATAPGSASAEQYF. The CDR3 coding sequence is TGTGCCACCGCCCCTGGAAGCGCTTCCGCCGAGCAGTACTTC.